This T cell receptor (beta chain) appears in the sequencing data of a study of blood T cells in healthy people across ages. This clonotype was observed at least ten times. Its antigen is as yet unknown. Study-wide results and limits: Long-lived donors had more naive CD4+ cells and higher diversity than aged donors.

Germline trimming cut 4 bases from V and 3 bases from J; bases unmatched to any gene: 4. CDR1 is MNHEY and CDR2 is SMNVEV in the germline V gene (reference sequence). The CDR3 runs to 14 residues. A J-beta primer mix and a sample-barcoded 5' primer were used in a second PCR of roughly 7 to 12 cycles. Template switching added a 12-random-nucleotide identifier to every cDNA molecule. A single record per CDR3 protein comes from TCRdb applying MiXCR to the 5' RACE reads. This table holds 1.5 million to 1.8 million distinct CDR3 sequences, roughly 43% found once. The chain joins TRBV27 to TRBJ2-7; 9 nucleotides match TRBD1. This clonotype was obtained from a woman between 18 and 29 years old in good health. The sequencing sample was made of blood. This CDR3 is CASSSGQGVYEQYF. CDR3 in DNA: TGTGCCAGCAGTTCGGGACAGGGAGTCTACGAGCAGTACTTC.